This T cell receptor (beta chain) was recorded in a study of beta chain bispecific antibodies for T cell cancers. Looking at the study overall: TRBV sequencing of surviving healthy T cells measured each family's depletion.

This clonotype has ten or more counts. Its cognate antigen is unknown. From the 5' RACE reads, TCRdb called clonotypes with MiXCR, one entry per CDR3 protein. Here the sample spans some 20,000 distinct CDR3 sequences, just over 2% being singletons. Expansion lasted approximately 3 days, with either anti-CD3 antibody OKT3 or CD3/CD28 beads. Anti-TRBV12 bispecific coculture of Jurkat cells with normal T cells. Expanded T cells grew in IL-2 (approximately 100 IU/ml) plus IL-7 (about 5.3 ng/ml). CDR1 and CDR2 (germline): LNHNV, YYDKDF (reference sequence). Deletions cut 0 bases from V and 6 bases from J, with 3 bases between. The CDR3 contains 12 residues. Findings of the study overall: The TRBV12-3 share of total TRBV signal fell approximately 99% after anti-TRBV12 rather than anti-CD19 exposure. Normal T cells contributed less of the targeted TRBV signal than the leukemia cells did.

The source of this sequence is a human donor in good health. Some clones in this sample may be carry-over from other donors' samples. The gene calls are TRBV15 and TRBJ1-5; no clear D. Source: healthy donor T cells cultured with leukemia cells, taken from a culture containing a bispecific antibody targeting TCR Vbeta12. This CDR3 reads CATSRDFQPQHF. The CDR3 DNA reads TGTGCCACCAGCAGAGACTTTCAGCCCCAGCATTTT.